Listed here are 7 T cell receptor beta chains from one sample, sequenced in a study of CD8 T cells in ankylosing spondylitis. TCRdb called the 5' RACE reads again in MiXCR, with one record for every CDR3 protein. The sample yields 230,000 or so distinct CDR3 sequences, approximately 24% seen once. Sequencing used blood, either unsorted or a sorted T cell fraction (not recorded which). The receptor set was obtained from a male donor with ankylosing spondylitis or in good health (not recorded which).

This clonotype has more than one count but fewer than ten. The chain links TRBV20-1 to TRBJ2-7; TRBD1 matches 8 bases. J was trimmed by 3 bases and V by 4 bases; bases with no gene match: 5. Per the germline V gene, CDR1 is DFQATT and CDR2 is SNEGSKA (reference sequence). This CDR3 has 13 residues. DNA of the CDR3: TGCAGTGCTAACGCCGGACAGGGCTACGAGCAGTACTTC. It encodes CSANAGQGYEQYF.

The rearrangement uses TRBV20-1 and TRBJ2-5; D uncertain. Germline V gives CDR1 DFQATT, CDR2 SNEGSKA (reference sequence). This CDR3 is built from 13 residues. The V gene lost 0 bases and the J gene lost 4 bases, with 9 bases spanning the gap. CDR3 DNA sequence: TGCAGTGCTAGAGAAGTAGCTGGAGAGACCCAGTACTTC. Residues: CSAREVAGETQYF.

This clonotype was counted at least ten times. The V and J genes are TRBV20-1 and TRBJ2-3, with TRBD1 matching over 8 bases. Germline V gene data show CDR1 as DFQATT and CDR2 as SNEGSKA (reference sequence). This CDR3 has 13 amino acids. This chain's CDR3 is CSEGQGVTDTQYF. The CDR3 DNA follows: TGCAGCGAAGGACAGGGTGTCACAGATACGCAGTATTTT.

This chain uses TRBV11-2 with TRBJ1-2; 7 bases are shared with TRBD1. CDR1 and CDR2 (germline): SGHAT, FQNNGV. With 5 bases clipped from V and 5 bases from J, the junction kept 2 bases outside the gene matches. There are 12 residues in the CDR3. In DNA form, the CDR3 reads TGTGCCAGCAGCCAGGGACAGTATGGCTACACCTTC. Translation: CASSQGQYGYTF.

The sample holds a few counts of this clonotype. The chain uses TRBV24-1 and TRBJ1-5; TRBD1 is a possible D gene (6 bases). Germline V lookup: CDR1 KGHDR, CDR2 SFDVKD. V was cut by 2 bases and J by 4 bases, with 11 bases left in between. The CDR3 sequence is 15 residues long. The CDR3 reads CATSDSRTANQPQHF. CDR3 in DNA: TGTGCCACCAGTGATTCCCGGACAGCTAATCAGCCCCAGCATTTT.

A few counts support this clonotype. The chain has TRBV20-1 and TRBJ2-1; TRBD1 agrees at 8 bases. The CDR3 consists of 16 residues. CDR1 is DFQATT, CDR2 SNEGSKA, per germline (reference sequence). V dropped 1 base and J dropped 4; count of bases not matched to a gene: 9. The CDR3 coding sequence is TGCAGTGCTAGAGTAACGACAGGGGTAGCATACAATGAGCAGTTCTTC. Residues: CSARVTTGVAYNEQFF.

The CDR3 bases are TGTGCCAGCAGTGGAACCGGGACAGCCTCCTACGAGCAGTACTTC. This sequence encodes CASSGTGTASYEQYF. The rearrangement uses TRBV12-3 or TRBV12-4 and TRBJ2-7; 7 bases are a match to TRBD1. The CDR3 runs to 15 residues. With V trimmed by 5 bases and J by 0 bases, 7 bases remained unmatched.